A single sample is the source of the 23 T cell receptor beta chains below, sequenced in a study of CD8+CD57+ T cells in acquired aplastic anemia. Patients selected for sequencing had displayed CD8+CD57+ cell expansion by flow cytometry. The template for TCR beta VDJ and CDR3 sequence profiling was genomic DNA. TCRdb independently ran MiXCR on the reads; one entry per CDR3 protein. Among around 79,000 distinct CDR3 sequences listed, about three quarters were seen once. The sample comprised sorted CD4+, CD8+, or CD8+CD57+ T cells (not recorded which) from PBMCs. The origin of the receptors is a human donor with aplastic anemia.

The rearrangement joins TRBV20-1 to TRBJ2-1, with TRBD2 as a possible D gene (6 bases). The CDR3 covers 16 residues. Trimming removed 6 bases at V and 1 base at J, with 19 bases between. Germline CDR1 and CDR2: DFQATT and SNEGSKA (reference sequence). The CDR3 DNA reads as TGCAGTGCCACCCTTGCGGGGAGTGGGTCCTACAATGAGCAGTTCTTC. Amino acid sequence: CSATLAGSGSYNEQFF.

CDR3 region: CASSGQGTGELFF. The CDR3 DNA reads TGTGCCAGCAGCGGTCAAGGAACCGGGGAGCTGTTTTTT. The chain couples TRBV2 to TRBJ2-2; no reliable D call. V was pared by 6 bases and J by 5 bases, with 10 bases between. Looked up from germline, CDR1 is SNHLY and CDR2 is FYNNEI. This CDR3 has 13 amino acids.

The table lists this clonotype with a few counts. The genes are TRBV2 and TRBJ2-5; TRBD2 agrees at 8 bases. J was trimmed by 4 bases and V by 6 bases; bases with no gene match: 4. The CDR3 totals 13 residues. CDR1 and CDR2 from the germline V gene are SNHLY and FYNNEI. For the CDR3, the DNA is TGTGCCAGCAGCTTAGCGGGGCCAGAGACCCAGTACTTC. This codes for CASSLAGPETQYF.

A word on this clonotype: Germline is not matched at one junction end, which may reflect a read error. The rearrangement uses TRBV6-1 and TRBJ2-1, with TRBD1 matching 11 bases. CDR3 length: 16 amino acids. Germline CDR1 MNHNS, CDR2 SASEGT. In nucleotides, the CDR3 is TGTGCCAGCAGCGAAGTACCGGGACAGGGGGGCGGTGAGCAGTTCTTC. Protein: CASSEVPGQGGGEQFF.

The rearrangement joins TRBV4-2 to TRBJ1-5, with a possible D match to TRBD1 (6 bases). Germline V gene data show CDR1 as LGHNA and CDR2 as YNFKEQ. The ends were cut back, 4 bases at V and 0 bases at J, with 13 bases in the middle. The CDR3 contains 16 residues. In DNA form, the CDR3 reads TGTGCCAGCAGCCCCGGGACACTGAGTAGCAATCAGCCCCAGCATTTT. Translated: CASSPGTLSSNQPQHF.

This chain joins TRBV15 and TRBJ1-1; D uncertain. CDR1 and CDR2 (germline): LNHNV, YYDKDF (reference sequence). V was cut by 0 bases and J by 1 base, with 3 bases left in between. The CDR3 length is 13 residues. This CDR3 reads CATSRDWNTEAFF. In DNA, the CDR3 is TGTGCCACCAGCAGAGATTGGAACACTGAAGCTTTCTTT.

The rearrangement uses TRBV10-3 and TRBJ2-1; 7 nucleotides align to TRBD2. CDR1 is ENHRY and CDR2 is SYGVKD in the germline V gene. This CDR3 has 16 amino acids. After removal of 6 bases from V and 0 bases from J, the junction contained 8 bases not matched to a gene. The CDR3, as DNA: TGTGCCATCAGCGGGGGGTCGGGGAGCTCCTACAATGAGCAGTTCTTC. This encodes CAISGGSGSSYNEQFF.

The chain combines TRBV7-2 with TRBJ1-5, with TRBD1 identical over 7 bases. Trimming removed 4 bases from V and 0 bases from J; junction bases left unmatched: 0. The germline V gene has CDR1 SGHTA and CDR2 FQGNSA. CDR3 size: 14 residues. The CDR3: CASSWTGSNQPQHF. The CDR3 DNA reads TGTGCCAGCAGCTGGACAGGTAGCAATCAGCCCCAGCATTTT. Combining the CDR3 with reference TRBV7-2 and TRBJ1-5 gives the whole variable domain GAGVSQSPSNKVTEKGKDVELRCDPISGHTALYWYRQSLGQGLEFLIYFQGNSAPDKSGLPSDRFSAERTGGSVSTLTIQRTQQEDSAVYLCASSWTGSNQPQHFGDGTRLSIL.

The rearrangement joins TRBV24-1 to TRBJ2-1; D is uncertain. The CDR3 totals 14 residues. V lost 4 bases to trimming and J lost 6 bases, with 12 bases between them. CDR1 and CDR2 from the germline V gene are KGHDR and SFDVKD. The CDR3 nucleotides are TGTGCCACCAGTGACCACAGAAAACTCAATGAGCAGTTCTTC. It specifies CATSDHRKLNEQFF.

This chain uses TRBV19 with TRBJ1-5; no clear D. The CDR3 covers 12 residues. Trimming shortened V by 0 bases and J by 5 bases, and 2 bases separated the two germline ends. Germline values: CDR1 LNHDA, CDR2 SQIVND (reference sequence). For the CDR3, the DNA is TGTGCCAGTAGTATAGATTATCAGCCCCAGCATTTT. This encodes CASSIDYQPQHF. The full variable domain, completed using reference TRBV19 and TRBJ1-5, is DGGITQSPKYLFRKEGQNVTLSCEQNLNHDAMYWYRQDPGQGLRLIYYSQIVNDFQKGDIAEGYSVSREKKESFPLTVTSAQKNPTAFYLCASSIDYQPQHFGDGTRLSIL.

Written as DNA, the CDR3 is TGTGCCAGCAAACAAGAGACCCAGTACTTC. Protein sequence: CASKQETQYF. The chain joins TRBV2 to TRBJ2-5; no clear D. There are 10 residues in the CDR3. CDR1 is SNHLY, CDR2 FYNNEI, per germline. V shed 7 bases and J shed 2 bases, with 2 bases lying between them.

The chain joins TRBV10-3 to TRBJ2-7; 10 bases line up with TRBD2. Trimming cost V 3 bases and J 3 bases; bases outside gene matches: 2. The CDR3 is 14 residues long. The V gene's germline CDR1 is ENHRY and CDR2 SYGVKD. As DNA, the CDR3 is TGTGCCATCAGTGAATCTAGCGGGGGCTACGAGCAGTACTTC. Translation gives CAISESSGGYEQYF.

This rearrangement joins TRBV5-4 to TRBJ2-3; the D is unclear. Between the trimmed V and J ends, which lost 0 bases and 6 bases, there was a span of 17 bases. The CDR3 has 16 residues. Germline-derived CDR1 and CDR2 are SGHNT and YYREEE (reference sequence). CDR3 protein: CASSLGRGVTVDTQYF. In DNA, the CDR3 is TGTGCCAGCAGCTTGGGGCGAGGAGTTACAGTTGATACGCAGTATTTT.

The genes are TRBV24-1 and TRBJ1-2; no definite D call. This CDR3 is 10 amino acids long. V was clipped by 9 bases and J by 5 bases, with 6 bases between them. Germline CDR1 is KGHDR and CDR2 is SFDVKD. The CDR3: CATRPYGYTF. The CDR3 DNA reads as TGTGCCACCCGTCCGTATGGCTACACCTTC.

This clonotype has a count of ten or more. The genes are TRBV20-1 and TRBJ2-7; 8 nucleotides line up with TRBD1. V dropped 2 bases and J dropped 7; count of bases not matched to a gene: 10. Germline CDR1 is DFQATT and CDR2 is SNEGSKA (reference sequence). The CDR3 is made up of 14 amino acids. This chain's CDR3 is CSARFDRGAGEQYF. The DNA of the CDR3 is TGCAGTGCTAGATTTGACAGGGGTGCCGGGGAGCAGTACTTC.

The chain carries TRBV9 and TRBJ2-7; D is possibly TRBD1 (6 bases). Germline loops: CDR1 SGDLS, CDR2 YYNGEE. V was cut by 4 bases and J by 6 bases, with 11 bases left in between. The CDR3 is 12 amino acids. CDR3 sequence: CASSLTGREQYF. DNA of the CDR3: TGTGCCAGCAGCCTAACAGGGCGCGAGCAGTACTTC.

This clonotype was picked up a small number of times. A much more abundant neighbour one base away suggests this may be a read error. CDR3 nucleotide sequence: TGCGCCAGCAGCCTGAGGACAGGGCGAAACGCTGAAGCTTTCTTT. It specifies CASSLRTGRNAEAFF. The gene calls are TRBV5-1 and TRBJ1-1, with 8 bases fitting TRBD1. The trim removed 4 bases at V and 6 bases at J, leaving 11 bases unmatched. Germline CDR1 reads SGHRS; CDR2 reads YFSETQ. CDR3 size: 15 residues. The whole variable domain, remainder taken from reference TRBV5-1 and TRBJ1-1, is KAGVTQTPRYLIKTRGQQVTLSCSPISGHRSVSWYQQTPGQGLQFLFEYFSETQRNKGNFPGRFSGRQFSNSRSEMNVSTLELGDSALYLCASSLRTGRNAEAFFGQGTRLTVV.

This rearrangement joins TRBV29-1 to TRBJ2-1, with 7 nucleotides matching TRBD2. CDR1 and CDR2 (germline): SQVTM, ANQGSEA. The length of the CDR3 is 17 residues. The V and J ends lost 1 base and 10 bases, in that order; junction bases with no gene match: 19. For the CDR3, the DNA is TGCAGCGTTGAAGGGGGGGACTACGTGATCCCTCTTCGGGAGCAGTTCTTC. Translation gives CSVEGGDYVIPLREQFF.

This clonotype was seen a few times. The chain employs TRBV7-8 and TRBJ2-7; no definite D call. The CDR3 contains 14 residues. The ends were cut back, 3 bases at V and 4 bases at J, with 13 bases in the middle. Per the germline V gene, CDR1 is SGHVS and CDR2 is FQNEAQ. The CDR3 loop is CASSFQSRNYEQYF. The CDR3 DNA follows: TGTGCCAGCAGCTTCCAGTCGCGAAATTACGAGCAGTACTTC.

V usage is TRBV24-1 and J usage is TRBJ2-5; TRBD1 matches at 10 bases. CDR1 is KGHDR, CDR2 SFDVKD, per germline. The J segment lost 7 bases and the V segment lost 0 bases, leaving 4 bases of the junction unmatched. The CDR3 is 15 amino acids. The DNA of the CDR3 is TGTGCCACCAGTGATTTGGGGACAGGGGAAGTGACCCAGTACTTC. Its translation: CATSDLGTGEVTQYF.

DNA for the CDR3: TGTGCCAGCCATGCGGGCCTCGGGAGGTCGCAGTATTTT. It codes for CASHAGLGRSQYF. The chain employs TRBV28 and TRBJ2-3; 7 bases line up with TRBD2. Germline lookup yields CDR1 MDHEN and CDR2 SYDVKM. The CDR3 has 13 amino acids. J was trimmed by 10 bases and V by 8 bases; bases with no gene match: 12.

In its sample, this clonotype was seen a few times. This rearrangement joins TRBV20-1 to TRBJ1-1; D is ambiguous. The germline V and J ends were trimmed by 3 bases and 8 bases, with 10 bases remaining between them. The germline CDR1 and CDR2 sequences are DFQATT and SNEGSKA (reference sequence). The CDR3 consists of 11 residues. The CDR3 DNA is TGCAGTGCTAGTGAGGCAGCAGAAGCTTTCTTT. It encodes CSASEAAEAFF.

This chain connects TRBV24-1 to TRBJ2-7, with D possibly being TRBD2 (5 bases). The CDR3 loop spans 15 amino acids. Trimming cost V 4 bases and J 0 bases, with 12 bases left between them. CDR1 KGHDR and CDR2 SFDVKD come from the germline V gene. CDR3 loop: CATSDPGKSSYEQYF. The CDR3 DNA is TGTGCCACCAGTGACCCCGGGAAGAGCTCCTACGAGCAGTACTTC.